The clone carrying this T cell receptor beta chain occurred many times. Its specificity is not known. The germline V gene has CDR1 MNHEY and CDR2 SVGAGI. CDR3 length equals 16 residues. V lost 1 base to trimming and J lost 0 bases, with 10 bases between them. TCRdb re-analysed the 5' RACE reads in MiXCR, keeping a single row per CDR3 protein. The repertoire holds about 63,000 distinct CDR3 sequences, with 6% to 7.5% as singletons. This specimen comes from a study of T cells after yellow fever vaccination. Broader study findings: A small share of clonotypes appeared in both CD4 and CD8 compartments. Clones from primary vaccination mostly reappeared after the booster (roughly 97% CD4, less than 90% CD8).

The clonotype comes from a man under 40 who received the YFV17D yellow fever vaccine. V and J are TRBV6-5 and TRBJ2-1; no clear D. The specimen was CD8+ T cells sorted from PBMCs, collected 15 days after the yellow fever booster vaccination. The CDR3 protein is CASSYFAEGSYNEQFF. The CDR3 coding sequence is TGTGCCAGCAGTTACTTCGCGGAAGGCTCCTACAATGAGCAGTTCTTC.